Listed here are 31 T cell receptor beta chains from one sample, sequenced in a study of spatial heterogeneity in lung cancer. Noted time point: sample taken at primary tumor resection. Each CDR3 protein gets one entry after TCRdb re-called the 5' RACE reads with MiXCR. The table records about 23,000 distinct CDR3 sequences, around 5.1% of them present only once. Specimen: PBMCs, collected at surgery. These receptors originate from a male donor with early-stage non-small cell lung cancer.

This clonotype was detected many times. This rearrangement joins TRBV5-6 to TRBJ2-3; maybe TRBD1 (6 bases). This CDR3 is 16 amino acids long. Germline loops: CDR1 SGHDT, CDR2 YYEEEE. V was clipped by 1 base and J by 2 bases, with 14 bases between them. The CDR3: CASSLPGAGFTDTQYF. CDR3 nucleotides: TGTGCCAGCAGCTTGCCAGGGGCAGGTTTCACAGATACGCAGTATTTT.

This clonotype qualifies as medium-sized. The CDR3 nucleotides are TGCAGTGCCGAGATCGGCGGAGGCGATACGCAGTATTTT. Its translation is CSAEIGGGDTQYF. V gene TRBV20-1 combines with J gene TRBJ2-3; tentatively, D is TRBD2 (5 bases). V was clipped by 6 bases and J by 6 bases, with 16 bases between them. Germline V CDR1 and CDR2: DFQATT, SNEGSKA (reference sequence). The CDR3 has 13 amino acids.

The genes are TRBV11-2 and TRBJ2-1, with D unresolved. CDR3 length: 15 residues. Deletions cut 0 bases from V and 1 base from J, with 7 bases between. Germline V lookup: CDR1 SGHAT, CDR2 FQNNGV. The CDR3 is CASSLDFGSYNEQFF. CDR3 bases: TGTGCCAGCAGCTTAGATTTCGGGTCCTACAATGAGCAGTTCTTC.

This clonotype was recorded at least ten times. The chain has TRBV2 and TRBJ1-5; D uncertain. Trimming pared 3 bases from V and 2 bases from J, leaving 11 bases between. The germline V gene has CDR1 SNHLY and CDR2 FYNNEI. The CDR3 totals 15 residues. The CDR3, as DNA: TGTGCCAGCAGTGACTACATGCCCCGCAATCAGCCCCAGCATTTT. It codes for CASSDYMPRNQPQHF.

The chain couples TRBV5-4 to TRBJ2-2; the match to TRBD1 covers 8 bases. In germline, CDR1 is SGHNT, CDR2 YYREEE (reference sequence). V was pared by 7 bases and J by 3 bases, with 5 bases of the junction left unmatched. The CDR3 spans 14 residues. CDR3 bases: TGTGCCAGCGTGGCAGGGGGCGACACCGGGGAGCTGTTTTTT. Encoded protein: CASVAGGDTGELFF.

About this clonotype: With a much larger clone just one base away, this may be a read error. This chain joins TRBV12-3 or TRBV12-4 and TRBJ2-3, with 10 bases identical to TRBD2. The CDR3 is 15 residues long. V lost 5 bases and J lost 3; bases outside the gene matches: 5. CDR3 residues: CASSALSGGTDTQYF. In DNA form, the CDR3 reads TGTGCCAGCAGTGCTCTTAGCGGGGGGACAGATACGCAGTATTTT.

This clonotype has a count of ten or more. The V call is TRBV11-2, the J call TRBJ2-5; possible D gene TRBD1, 5 bases. This CDR3 has 15 residues. From germline, CDR1 is SGHAT and CDR2 FQNNGV. V lost 1 base, J lost 2 bases, and 11 bases lay in between. The DNA of the CDR3 is TGTGCCAGCAGCTTAGGGGGCGCTAGGCAAGAGACCCAGTACTTC. Amino acid sequence: CASSLGGARQETQYF.

This clonotype was counted at least ten times. The chain has TRBV12-3 or TRBV12-4 and TRBJ2-2; D not resolved. This CDR3 has 14 residues. Trimming removed 3 bases from V and 5 bases from J, with 10 bases in between. Written as DNA, the CDR3 is TGTGCCAGCAGTTTGGGTCTTCTGACCGGGGAGCTGTTTTTT. It specifies CASSLGLLTGELFF.

This clonotype was detected many times. This chain joins TRBV12-3 or TRBV12-4 and TRBJ1-4; TRBD1 aligns across 7 bases. The CDR3 is 15 residues long. Losses at the gene ends were 4 bases for V and 14 bases for J; bases not matched to a gene: 16. The CDR3 region is CASSSPGQSLRRLFF. CDR3 nucleotide sequence: TGTGCCAGCAGTTCGCCGGGACAGTCTTTAAGACGGCTGTTTTTT.

This clonotype was found many times. The chain employs TRBV20-1 and TRBJ1-2; D not resolved. V lost 1 base, J lost 8 bases, and 17 bases lay in between. In germline, CDR1 is DFQATT, CDR2 SNEGSKA (reference sequence). This CDR3 spans 14 amino acids. The CDR3 DNA sequence: TGCAGTGCTAGAGGCGGGTACGGAGTAAGCGGCTACACCTTC. As protein: CSARGGYGVSGYTF.

This clonotype was detected ten times or more. This chain connects TRBV18 to TRBJ2-5; 10 bases map to TRBD2. The CDR3 is made up of 15 amino acids. Trimming removed 2 bases from V and 4 bases from J; junction bases left unmatched: 4. In germline, CDR1 is KGHSH, CDR2 LQKENI. As DNA, the CDR3 is TGTGCCAGCTCACCAGGAGCGGGGGGGCGAGAGACCCAGTACTTC. Its translation: CASSPGAGGRETQYF.

This clonotype appeared many times. V is TRBV7-8 and J is TRBJ2-7; D gene unclear. Germline values: CDR1 SGHVS, CDR2 FQNEAQ. The V end lost 0 bases, the J end lost 5 bases, and 5 bases lay between the germline ends. The CDR3 has 12 amino acids. The CDR3: CASSLAVHEQYF. In DNA, the CDR3 is TGTGCCAGCAGCTTAGCGGTCCACGAGCAGTACTTC.

This clonotype was found a few times. The CDR3 nucleotides read TGTGCCAGCAGGCCCTCGGCGGACTATGGCTACACCTTC. Residues: CASRPSADYGYTF. V usage is TRBV12-3 or TRBV12-4 and J usage is TRBJ1-2; D unclear. Trimming cost V 6 bases and J 3 bases, with 11 bases left between them. CDR3 length equals 13 residues.

This clonotype has ten or more counts. The genes are TRBV20-1 and TRBJ1-5, with TRBD1 as a possible D gene (6 bases). This CDR3 comprises 14 residues. V was trimmed by 4 bases and J by 2 bases, leaving 12 bases between them. Germline-derived CDR1 and CDR2 are DFQATT and SNEGSKA (reference sequence). CDR3 sequence (DNA): TGCAGTGCTACCCCAGGGGTAGGCAATCAGCCCCAGCATTTT. Protein product: CSATPGVGNQPQHF.

In the case of this clonotype: One end of the junction fails to match germline, which may point to a read error. The chain couples TRBV6-1 to TRBJ2-7; D might be TRBD1 (5 bases). Per the germline V gene, CDR1 is MNHNS and CDR2 is SASEGT. CDR3 length equals 16 residues. The chain's CDR3 is CASREEVGATTYEQYF. In nucleotides, the CDR3 is TGTGCCAGCAGAGAAGAAGTTGGGGCGACAACCTACGAGCAGTACTTC.

This clonotype appeared many times. The V call is TRBV15, the J call TRBJ2-3; tentative D call: TRBD2 (5 bases). The CDR3 has 16 amino acids. Germline V gives CDR1 LNHNV, CDR2 YYDKDF (reference sequence). V was clipped by 1 base and J by 1 base, with 12 bases between them. The CDR3 here is CATSRGTAGRTDTQYF. CDR3 sequence (DNA): TGTGCCACCAGCAGAGGTACGGCGGGCCGCACAGATACGCAGTATTTT.

This clonotype was recorded at least ten times. V is TRBV7-3 and J is TRBJ1-2; 7 nucleotides align to TRBD1. The trim removed 2 bases at V and 4 bases at J, leaving 16 bases unmatched. Germline V gene lookup returns CDR1 SGHTA and CDR2 FQGTGA. This CDR3 has 18 residues. The CDR3 is CASSLPVEGQPRGYGYTF. As DNA, the CDR3 is TGTGCCAGCAGCTTACCCGTGGAGGGACAGCCTCGCGGCTATGGCTACACCTTC.

This clonotype was seen many times. V is TRBV7-2 and J is TRBJ2-2; TRBD2 matches 8 bases. Germline V gene data show CDR1 as SGHTA and CDR2 as FQGNSA. With V trimmed by 1 base and J by 6 bases, 7 bases remained unmatched. The CDR3 runs 16 residues. The CDR3 spells CASSLVLAGISGELFF. The CDR3, as DNA: TGTGCCAGCAGCTTAGTGTTAGCGGGAATCTCCGGGGAGCTGTTTTTT.

This clonotype has just a few counts. The CDR3 is CASRGGTPQETQYF. CDR3 coding DNA: TGTGCCAGCAGGGGGGGAACCCCACAAGAGACCCAGTACTTC. The chain recombines TRBV18 with TRBJ2-5; perhaps TRBD2 as D (7 bases). Germline CDR1 KGHSH, CDR2 LQKENI. Between the trimmed V and J ends, which lost 8 bases and 2 bases, there was a span of 15 bases. The CDR3 consists of 14 residues.

Of note for this clonotype: A read error is possible here, since a much larger clone lies one base away. The CDR3 here is CASSVALQKGGEQFF. The CDR3 nucleotides read TGTGCCAGCAGCGTAGCTCTCCAGAAGGGCGGGGAGCAGTTTTTT. The chain combines TRBV9 with TRBJ2-2, with D possibly being TRBD2 (6 bases). Germline lookup yields CDR1 SGDLS and CDR2 YYNGEE. The length of the CDR3 is 15 residues. The full variable domain, rest sourced from reference TRBV9 and TRBJ2-2, is DSGVTQTPKHLITATGQRVTLRCSPRSGDLSVYWYQQSLDQGLQFLIQYYNGEERAKGNILERFSAQQFPDLHSELNLSSLELGDSALYFCASSVALQKGGEQFFGEGSRLTVL.

This clonotype was recorded many times. J is TRBJ2-7 and V is TRBV7-2; TRBD2 might be the D (6 bases). The germline V gene has CDR1 SGHTA and CDR2 FQGNSA. The V end was cut by 5 bases, the J end by 4 bases, with 6 bases between. This CDR3 spans 11 amino acids. In DNA form, the CDR3 reads TGTGCCAGCAGCCGGGGGTACGAGCAGTACTTC. Residues: CASSRGYEQYF.

This clonotype was counted many times. The chain is built from TRBV24-1 and TRBJ2-3, with TRBD2 matching over 11 bases. Germline CDR1 is KGHDR and CDR2 is SFDVKD. V shed 4 bases, J shed 4 bases, and the junction held 9 bases outside the gene matches. The CDR3 contains 17 residues. CDR3 DNA sequence: TGTGCCACCAGTGAGCCTAGCGGGGGGCTATTAGCAGATACGCAGTATTTT. This gives the protein CATSEPSGGLLADTQYF.

This clonotype was seen ten or more times. This rearrangement joins TRBV12-3 or TRBV12-4 to TRBJ2-2; TRBD1 is a possible D gene (6 bases). The V end was cut by 5 bases, the J end by 1 base, with 11 bases between. The CDR3 spans 15 residues. This CDR3 reads CASSLTGRNTGELFF. CDR3 bases: TGTGCCAGCAGTCTGACAGGAAGGAACACCGGGGAGCTGTTTTTT.

This clonotype appeared many times. The genes are TRBV23-1 and TRBJ2-5; 8 positions agree with TRBD1. TRBV23-1 belongs to the ORF category, with a function that is uncertain. V lost 0 bases to trimming and J lost 4 bases; unmatched junction nucleotides: 1. The CDR3 covers 14 residues. In nucleotides, the CDR3 is TGCGCCAGCAGTCAATCGACAGGGGCAGAGACCCAGTACTTC. As protein: CASSQSTGAETQYF.

This clonotype was found many times. In DNA form, the CDR3 reads TGTGCCAGCAGCTCGGGACAGGGTGTCACAGATACGCAGTATTTT. It encodes CASSSGQGVTDTQYF. The J gene is TRBJ2-3, the V gene TRBV11-3; 9 nucleotides align to TRBD1. The germline CDR1 and CDR2 sequences are SGHNT and YENEEA. The V segment lost 4 bases and the J segment 2 bases; nucleotides outside the gene matches: 4. This CDR3 has 15 residues.

In its sample, this clonotype ranks as medium-sized. The chain is built from TRBV20-1 and TRBJ2-1; D is tentatively TRBD1 or TRBD2 (6 bases each). The CDR3 loop spans 13 amino acids. The germline CDR1 and CDR2 sequences are DFQATT and SNEGSKA (reference sequence). Trimming took off 4 bases at V and 9 bases at J, with 16 bases between the two ends. The CDR3 bases are TGCAGTGCTACACTCGGGAGAGGGGGTGAGCAGTTCTTC. Translated, it gives CSATLGRGGEQFF.

This clonotype was picked up many times. The rearrangement links TRBV3-1 to TRBJ1-4; a possible D gene is TRBD1 (5 bases). This CDR3 is 17 amino acids long. From germline, CDR1 is LGHDT and CDR2 YNNKEL (reference sequence). Trimming shortened V by 1 base and J by 8 bases, and 20 bases separated the two germline ends. The CDR3 region has the DNA TGTGCCAGCAGCCAAGGGGGCTTCGGAGGTGGGAACGAAAAACTGTTTTTT. It specifies CASSQGGFGGGNEKLFF.

In this sample, this clonotype turned up many times. This sequence joins TRBV5-1 and TRBJ1-1, with D uncertain. The CDR3 covers 14 residues. The germline gives CDR1 SGHRS, CDR2 YFSETQ. Between the trimmed V and J ends, which lost 5 bases and 4 bases, there was a span of 15 bases. CDR3 amino acids: CASRRATVATEAFF. CDR3 sequence (DNA): TGCGCCAGCAGACGGGCGACGGTCGCCACTGAAGCTTTCTTT.

At least ten counts were recorded for this clonotype. The chain carries TRBV18 and TRBJ2-1; 7 bases map to TRBD1. Germline V lookup: CDR1 KGHSH, CDR2 LQKENI. With V trimmed by 3 bases and J by 7 bases, 3 bases remained unmatched. This CDR3 is 13 amino acids long. Here the CDR3 DNA reads TGTGCCAGCTCACCCGGGACAGTTAATGAGCAGTTCTTC. Translating gives CASSPGTVNEQFF.

This clonotype showed up many times. This chain uses TRBV29-1 with TRBJ1-3; D uncertain. The germline gives CDR1 SQVTM, CDR2 ANQGSEA. This CDR3 is 15 amino acids long. Trimming took 5 bases from V and 0 from J, leaving 14 bases between them. Written as DNA, the CDR3 is TGCAGCGTTAAGAGGTTTTTTCGCTCTGGAAACACCATATATTTT. The encoded protein is CSVKRFFRSGNTIYF.

There are many counts of this clonotype. This chain uses TRBV6-5 with TRBJ2-1; no clear D. The V gene's germline CDR1 is MNHEY and CDR2 SVGAGI. V lost 6 bases and J lost 5, with 11 bases in between. The CDR3 runs to 13 residues. The CDR3 reads CASSPIWDNEQFF. The DNA of the CDR3 is TGTGCCAGCAGCCCCATCTGGGACAATGAGCAGTTCTTC.